This T cell receptor beta chain was identified during a study of blood T cell repertoires in COVID-19. Study overall: Both acute and convalescent COVID-19 samples were obtained from the United States, Italy and Spain. PBMCs, B-cell-depleted T cells, or T cells provided the cDNA or gDNA that made up the material.

V lost 5 bases, J lost 2 bases, and 12 bases lay in between. The length of the CDR3 is 13 residues. The germline V gene encodes CDR1 GTSNPN and CDR2 SVGIG (reference sequence). As handled by the study authors: Estimation of nucleated cell counts relied on the amplification of reference gene primers. Sequencing was performed with immunoSEQ multiplex PCR; in TCRdb, only in-frame clones are kept and a portion is missing. V, J and clone size were drawn from that table, and D and trimming were deduced from the DNA. The table shows around 200,000 clones, with 83% occurring only once. Sequencing was carried out using peripheral blood. The clonotype was recovered from a woman in her thirties or forties with active or convalescent COVID-19. This sequence joins TRBV30 and TRBJ1-1; TRBD1 is a possible D gene (5 bases). The CDR3, as DNA: TGTGCCTGGTGTGCGGACACCAACACTGAAGCTTTCTTT. It specifies CAWCADTNTEAFF.